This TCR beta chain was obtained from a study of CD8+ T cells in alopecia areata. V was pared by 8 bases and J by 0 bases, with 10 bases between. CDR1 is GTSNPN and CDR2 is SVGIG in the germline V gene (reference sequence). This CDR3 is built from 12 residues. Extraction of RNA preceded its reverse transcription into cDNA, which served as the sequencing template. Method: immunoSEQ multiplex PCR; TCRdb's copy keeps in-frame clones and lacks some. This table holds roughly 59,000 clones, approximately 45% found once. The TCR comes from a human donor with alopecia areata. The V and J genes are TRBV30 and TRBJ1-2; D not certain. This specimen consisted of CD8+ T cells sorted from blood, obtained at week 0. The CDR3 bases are TGTGCCGGGTCGGGAACTAACTATGGCTACACCTTC. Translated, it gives CAGSGTNYGYTF.